This TCR beta chain was profiled in a study of cytomegalovirus exposure and HLA in healthy donors. Notes on the study in general: Certain indistinguishable V segments, among them TRBV6-2 and TRBV6-3, were excluded. Some highly shared sequence variants likely arose as a pipeline artifact. According to reports, the classifier identified cytomegalovirus status with high specificity and sensitivity. Rare sequences made up most TCRs, while some public TCRs were found in many donors.

On this clone: Its antigen remains unknown.

The CDR3 has 16 amino acids. Germline V CDR1 and CDR2: MDHEN, SYDVKM. The trim removed 4 bases at V and 4 bases at J, leaving 4 bases unmatched. Researchers ran the PCR with 60 Vbeta and 13 Jbeta primers. The table came from immunoSEQ multiplex PCR; TCRdb's copy has only in-frame clones and leaves some out. The data hold about 180,000 clones, with about 86% observed a single time. The sequence came from a woman in her twenties or thirties in good health and CMV-seronegative. Source material: PBMCs. The J gene is TRBJ2-1, the V gene TRBV28, with 13 bases matching TRBD2. Here the CDR3 DNA reads TGTGCCAGCAGTTCCTGGACTAGCGGGAGTTACAATGAGCAGTTCTTC. Its translation is CASSSWTSGSYNEQFF.